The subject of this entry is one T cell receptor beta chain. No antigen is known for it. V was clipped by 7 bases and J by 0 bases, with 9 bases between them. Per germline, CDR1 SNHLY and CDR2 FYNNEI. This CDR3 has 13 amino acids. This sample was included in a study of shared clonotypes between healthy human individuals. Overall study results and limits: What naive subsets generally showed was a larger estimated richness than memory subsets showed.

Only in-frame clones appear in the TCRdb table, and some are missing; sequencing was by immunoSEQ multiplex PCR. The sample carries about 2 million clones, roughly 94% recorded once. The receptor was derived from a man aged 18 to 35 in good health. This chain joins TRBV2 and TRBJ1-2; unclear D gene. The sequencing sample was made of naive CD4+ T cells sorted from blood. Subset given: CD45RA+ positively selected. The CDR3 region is CASNLVANYGYTF. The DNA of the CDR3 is TGTGCCAGCAACTTAGTAGCTAACTATGGCTACACCTTC.